The 24 T cell receptor beta chains below were found in one sample sequenced in a study of regulatory T cells in long-lasting Graves disease. Construction of TCR beta libraries relied on iRepertoire HTBI primers and on Arm-PCR targeting CDR3 regions. TCRdb passed the multiplex PCR reads through MiXCR, listing each CDR3 protein once. The sample includes just over 600,000 distinct CDR3 sequences, 16% of them seen just once. Described time point: newly diagnosed GD, antithyroid drugs for less than 3 months. The TCR library was made from RNA that had been extracted from PBMCs in TRIzol. These same data were also listed under a study on T cells in Graves' hyperthyroidism and ophthalmopathy.

This specimen was peripheral blood mononuclear cells (PBMCs), taken at new diagnosis, from a patient treated with antithyroid drugs. These receptors were collected from a woman aged 25-40 years with Graves disease.

In this sample, this clonotype turned up many times. The V and J genes are TRBV28 and TRBJ1-2; no definite D call. Germline V lookup: CDR1 MDHEN, CDR2 SYDVKM. Trimming shortened V by 3 bases and J by 5 bases, and 16 bases separated the two germline ends. This CDR3 has 15 residues. CDR3 bases: TGTGCCAGCAGTTTCTATCCGCCGGTAGTTTATGGCTACACCTTC. Residues: CASSFYPPVVYGYTF.

This clonotype was seen many times. The chain employs TRBV6-1 and TRBJ2-2, with no clear D. The length of the CDR3 is 15 residues. The V gene lost 7 bases and the J gene lost 4 bases, with 16 bases spanning the gap. Germline V CDR1 and CDR2: MNHNS, SASEGT. CDR3 loop: CASTLAASGTGELFF. The CDR3 region has the DNA TGTGCCAGCACCTTAGCTGCCTCGGGCACCGGGGAGCTGTTTTTT.

This clonotype appeared many times. The chain couples TRBV6-1 to TRBJ1-5, with a weak D call TRBD1 (5 bases). The germline CDR1 and CDR2 sequences are MNHNS and SASEGT. This CDR3 region has 15 residues. V was clipped by 6 bases and J by 4 bases, with 16 bases between them. The CDR3 bases are TGTGCCAGCAGAGAGCAGGGCATTGGGAATCAGCCCCAGCATTTT. Translating gives CASREQGIGNQPQHF.

This clonotype was counted a few times. This rearrangement joins TRBV19 to TRBJ2-1, with D possibly matching TRBD2 (5 bases). This CDR3 is 16 amino acids long. V gave up 3 bases and J gave up 2 bases, with 14 bases separating them. Germline V CDR1 and CDR2: LNHDA, SQIVND (reference sequence). CDR3 residues: CASSITHSGAYNEQFF. CDR3 coding DNA: TGTGCCAGTAGTATCACCCACAGCGGAGCCTACAATGAGCAGTTCTTC. The full variable domain, with the rest looked up from reference TRBV19 and TRBJ2-1, is DGGITQSPKYLFRKEGQNVTLSCEQNLNHDAMYWYRQDPGQGLRLIYYSQIVNDFQKGDIAEGYSVSREKKESFPLTVTSAQKNPTAFYLCASSITHSGAYNEQFFGPGTRLTVL.

This clonotype has only a few counts. The gene calls are TRBV11-2 and TRBJ2-6; D remains unclear. Trimming removed 1 base from V and 1 base from J, with 8 bases in between. CDR1 and CDR2 (germline): SGHAT, FQNNGV. This CDR3 region has 16 residues. The CDR3 nucleotides read TGTGCCAGCAGCTTAGTGTATTTTTCTGGGGCCAACGTCCTGACTTTC. Its protein product is CASSLVYFSGANVLTF.

This clonotype was picked up many times. This chain joins TRBV28 and TRBJ2-3; D unclear. Germline V lookup: CDR1 MDHEN, CDR2 SYDVKM. The CDR3 length is 13 residues. V was trimmed by 5 bases and J by 4 bases, leaving 10 bases between them. The DNA for the CDR3 is TGTGCCAGCAGTGCCCCCCCGGCAGATACGCAGTATTTT. Amino acids: CASSAPPADTQYF. Drawing the rest from reference TRBV28 and TRBJ2-3, the complete variable domain is DVKVTQSSRYLVKRTGEKVFLECVQDMDHENMFWYRQDPGLGLRLIYFSYDVKMKEKGDIPEGYSVSREKKERFSLILESASTNQTSMYLCASSAPPADTQYFGPGTRLTVL.

This clonotype was seen repeatedly, ten times or more. The chain uses TRBV29-1 and TRBJ2-7; no clear D gene. V dropped 7 bases and J dropped 2 bases, with 15 bases sitting between them. In germline, CDR1 is SQVTM, CDR2 ANQGSEA. The CDR3 sequence is 13 residues long. The CDR3 DNA follows: TGCAGCGCTAGTTCTGAGAGGACCTACGAGCAGTACTTC. Translated, it gives CSASSERTYEQYF.

The genes are TRBV6-5 and TRBJ1-2; a weak D match, TRBD1 (6 bases). The ends were cut back, 2 bases at V and 4 bases at J, with 14 bases in the middle. Per germline, CDR1 MNHEY and CDR2 SVGAGI. This CDR3 contains 15 residues. CDR3 protein: CASSYTPSRGYGYTF. CDR3 nucleotides: TGTGCCAGCAGTTACACGCCTAGCAGGGGCTATGGCTACACCTTC.

The chain is built from TRBV4-1 and TRBJ2-1, with 12 bases aligning to TRBD2. The CDR3 is 16 residues long. Per the germline V gene, CDR1 is MGHRA and CDR2 is YSYEKL. V lost 5 bases and J lost 6; bases outside the gene matches: 8. The chain's CDR3 is CASSAQLAGGVNEQFF. The CDR3 DNA reads TGCGCCAGCAGCGCCCAACTAGCGGGAGGTGTCAATGAGCAGTTCTTC.

This clonotype was observed many times. The chain is built from TRBV28 and TRBJ1-1; tentatively, D is TRBD1 (6 bases). V was cut by 3 bases and J by 1 base, with 12 bases left in between. Per germline, CDR1 MDHEN and CDR2 SYDVKM. The CDR3 length is 15 residues. CDR3 amino acids: CASSLGGRWNTEAFF. In nucleotides, the CDR3 is TGTGCCAGCAGTTTGGGGGGCCGATGGAACACTGAAGCTTTCTTT.

This clonotype showed up just a few times. The chain joins TRBV18 to TRBJ2-7; D is ambiguous. V was shortened by 2 bases and J by 3 bases, with 11 bases between the two germline ends. Germline assignment: CDR1 KGHSH and CDR2 LQKENI. The CDR3 contains 14 residues. Written as DNA, the CDR3 is TGTGCCAGCTCACCAATACAAACCAGCTACGAGCAGTACTTC. Amino acid sequence: CASSPIQTSYEQYF. The entire variable domain, with the rest obtained from reference TRBV18 and TRBJ2-7, is as follows: NAGVMQNPRHLVRRRGQEARLRCSPMKGHSHVYWYRQLPEEGLKFMVYLQKENIIDESGMPKERFSAEFPKEGPSILRIQQVVRGDSAAYFCASSPIQTSYEQYFGPGTRLTVT.

The table lists this clonotype with many counts. CDR3 nucleotides: TGTGCCAGCAGCTTAGAAGGGGTCCCAGGTGGAAACACCATATATTTT. Translation gives CASSLEGVPGGNTIYF. The chain links TRBV7-2 to TRBJ1-3; a possible D gene is TRBD1 (5 bases). The germline V gene has CDR1 SGHTA and CDR2 FQGNSA. Trimming left V 1 base short and J 3 bases short, with 13 bases between. The CDR3 extends over 16 amino acids.

The table lists this clonotype with a few counts. The chain has TRBV20-1 and TRBJ1-6, with D possibly TRBD1 on 5 matching bases. CDR1 DFQATT and CDR2 SNEGSKA come from the germline V gene (reference sequence). The CDR3 sequence is 14 residues long. V was clipped by 1 base and J by 7 bases, with 11 bases between them. CDR3 sequence: CSARGGTQNSPLHF. CDR3 in DNA: TGCAGTGCTAGAGGAGGGACCCAAAATTCACCCCTCCACTTT.

This clonotype was seen only a few times. V and J are TRBV9 and TRBJ2-3; D unresolved. CDR1 is SGDLS and CDR2 is YYNGEE in the germline V gene. This CDR3 is 14 amino acids long. V shed 2 bases and J shed 3 bases, with 10 bases lying between them. The DNA of the CDR3 is TGTGCCAGCAGCGTGATCCCGGAGACAGATACGCAGTATTTT. Its protein is CASSVIPETDTQYF. Full variable domain (remainder filled in from reference TRBV9 and TRBJ2-3): DSGVTQTPKHLITATGQRVTLRCSPRSGDLSVYWYQQSLDQGLQFLIQYYNGEERAKGNILERFSAQQFPDLHSELNLSSLELGDSALYFCASSVIPETDTQYFGPGTRLTVL.

Notes on this clonotype: Given a much more abundant clone one base away, this may be a read error. J is TRBJ2-5 and V is TRBV20-1; D perhaps matches TRBD2 (6 bases). The CDR3 is 15 residues long. CDR1 DFQATT and CDR2 SNEGSKA come from the germline V gene (reference sequence). V lost 6 bases and J lost 5, with 22 bases in between. CDR3 sequence: CSAPRGTGVSETQYF. For the CDR3, the DNA is TGCAGTGCACCAAGGGGAACGGGAGTGAGCGAGACCCAGTACTTC.

In this sample, this clonotype turned up many times. The rearrangement joins TRBV6-1 to TRBJ1-5; D gene unclear. The V end was cut by 4 bases, the J end by 7 bases, with 11 bases between. The CDR3 extends over 13 amino acids. Germline values: CDR1 MNHNS, CDR2 SASEGT. The CDR3 nucleotides read TGTGCCAGCAGTGGGTGGGTTGGGCAGCCCCAGCATTTT. Protein sequence: CASSGWVGQPQHF.

As for this clonotype: This may be a read error, as it is one base from a much larger clone. The chain recombines TRBV20-1 with TRBJ2-7; D tentatively reads TRBD1 or TRBD2 (5 bases each). The CDR3 contains 13 residues. Between the trimmed V and J ends, which lost 5 bases and 6 bases, there was a span of 17 bases. The germline V gene encodes CDR1 DFQATT and CDR2 SNEGSKA (reference sequence). CDR3: CSADPGRVGEQYF. The CDR3 DNA follows: TGCAGTGCTGACCCGGGGCGGGTTGGCGAGCAGTACTTC.

This chain uses TRBV6-1 with TRBJ2-7; 10 positions match TRBD1. This CDR3 region has 13 residues. Germline CDR1 reads MNHNS; CDR2 reads SASEGT. V shed 6 bases, J shed 12 bases, and the junction held 11 bases outside the gene matches. The CDR3 protein is CASSPPDRGDRYF. The CDR3 nucleotides read TGTGCCAGCAGCCCCCCGGACAGGGGGGACCGGTACTTC.

This chain joins TRBV6-1 and TRBJ1-5; D is unresolved. The CDR3 has 14 residues. Germline V gene sequence: CDR1 MNHNS, CDR2 SASEGT. The V and J ends lost 1 base and 7 bases respectively, with 11 bases between them. The CDR3 protein is CASSEVIRLQPQHF. The CDR3 coding sequence is TGTGCCAGCAGTGAAGTCATCAGGTTGCAGCCCCAGCATTTT.

This clonotype has a count of ten or more. The CDR3 sequence: CASSLSETGYYGYTF. The CDR3 bases are TGTGCCAGCAGTTTATCGGAGACAGGGTACTATGGCTACACCTTC. V usage is TRBV27 and J usage is TRBJ1-2, with 7 bases that match TRBD1. Germline values: CDR1 MNHEY, CDR2 SMNVEV (reference sequence). The CDR3 has 15 residues. V lost 0 bases to trimming and J lost 3 bases; unmatched junction nucleotides: 4.

This clonotype was seen many times. The rearrangement links TRBV12-3 or TRBV12-4 to TRBJ2-1; no clear D. This CDR3 contains 13 residues. V lost 7 bases to trimming and J lost 8 bases, with 15 bases between them. The CDR3 spells CASNNNYGHEQFF. The CDR3 DNA is TGTGCCAGCAACAACAACTACGGCCATGAGCAGTTCTTC.

This chain links TRBV19 with TRBJ2-3; 10 bases map to TRBD2. After removal of 4 bases from V and 1 base from J, the junction contained 11 bases not matched to a gene. Germline V gene sequence: CDR1 LNHDA, CDR2 SQIVND (reference sequence). CDR3 length equals 18 residues. The CDR3 region is CASSTDRPAGGRTDTQYF. In DNA form, the CDR3 reads TGTGCCAGTAGTACGGATCGCCCAGCGGGAGGGCGCACAGATACGCAGTATTTT.

This clonotype occurred many times. This chain uses TRBV28 with TRBJ1-2, with 7 bases identical to TRBD1. V lost 6 bases to trimming and J lost 4 bases; unmatched junction nucleotides: 5. The CDR3 is 13 residues long. Germline CDR1 and CDR2: MDHEN and SYDVKM. The DNA of the CDR3 is TGTGCCAGCAGGAGGGACAGCCTCTATGGCTACACCTTC. It translates to CASRRDSLYGYTF.

This clonotype was observed at least ten times. The chain recombines TRBV11-2 with TRBJ2-3, with D uncertain. The CDR3 loop spans 13 amino acids. Germline-derived CDR1 and CDR2 are SGHAT and FQNNGV. Trimming left V 0 bases short and J 6 bases short, with 7 bases between. CDR3 coding DNA: TGTGCCAGCAGCTTAGATCCCCTGGATACGCAGTATTTT. It specifies CASSLDPLDTQYF. Together with reference TRBV11-2 and TRBJ2-3, the CDR3 gives the full variable domain: EAGVAQSPRYKIIEKRQSVAFWCNPISGHATLYWYQQILGQGPKLLIQFQNNGVVDDSQLPKDRFSAERLKGVDSTLKIQPAKLEDSAVYLCASSLDPLDTQYFGPGTRLTVL.